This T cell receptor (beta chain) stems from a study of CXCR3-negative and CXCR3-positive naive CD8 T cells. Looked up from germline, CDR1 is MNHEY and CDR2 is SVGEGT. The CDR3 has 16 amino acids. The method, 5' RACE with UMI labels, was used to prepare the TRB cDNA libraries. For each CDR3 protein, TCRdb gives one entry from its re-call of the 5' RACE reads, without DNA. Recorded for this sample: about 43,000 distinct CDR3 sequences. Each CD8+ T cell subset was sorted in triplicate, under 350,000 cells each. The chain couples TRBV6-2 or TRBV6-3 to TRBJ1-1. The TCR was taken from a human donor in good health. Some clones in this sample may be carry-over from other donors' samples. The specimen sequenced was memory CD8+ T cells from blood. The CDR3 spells CASSYWWGLMNTEAFF.